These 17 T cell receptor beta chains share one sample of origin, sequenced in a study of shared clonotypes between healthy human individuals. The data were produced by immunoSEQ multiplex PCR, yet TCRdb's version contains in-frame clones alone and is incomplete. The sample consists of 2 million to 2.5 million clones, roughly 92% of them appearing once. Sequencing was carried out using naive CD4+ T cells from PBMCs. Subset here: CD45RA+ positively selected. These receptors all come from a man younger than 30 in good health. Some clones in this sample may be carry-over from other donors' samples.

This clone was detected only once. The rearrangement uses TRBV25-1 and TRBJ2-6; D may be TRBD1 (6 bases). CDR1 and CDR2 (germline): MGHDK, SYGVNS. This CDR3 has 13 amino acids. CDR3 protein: CATGQSGANVLTF. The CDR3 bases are TGTGCTACTGGACAGTCTGGGGCCAACGTCCTGACTTTC.

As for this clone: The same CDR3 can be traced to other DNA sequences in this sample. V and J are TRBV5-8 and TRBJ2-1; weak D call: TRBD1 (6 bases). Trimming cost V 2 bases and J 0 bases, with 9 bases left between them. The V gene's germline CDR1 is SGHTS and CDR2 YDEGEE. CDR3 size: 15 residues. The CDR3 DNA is TGTGCCAGCAGCTTAACAGGGAGCTCCTACAATGAGCAGTTCTTC. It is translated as CASSLTGSSYNEQFF.

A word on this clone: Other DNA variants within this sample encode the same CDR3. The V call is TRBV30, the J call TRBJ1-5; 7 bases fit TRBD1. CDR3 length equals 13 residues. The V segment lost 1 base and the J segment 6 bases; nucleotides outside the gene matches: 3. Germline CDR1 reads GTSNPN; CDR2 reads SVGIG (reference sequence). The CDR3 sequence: CAWSGTGGQPQHF. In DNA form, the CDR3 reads TGTGCCTGGAGTGGGACAGGTGGTCAGCCCCAGCATTTT.

The CDR3 nucleotides are TGTGCCACCAGCAGAGCGACTGACAGGGGGCGCCCCGAGACCCAGTACTTC. Translated: CATSRATDRGRPETQYF. This chain joins TRBV15 and TRBJ2-5, with 10 positions matching TRBD1. The ends lost 1 base at V and 5 bases at J; junction bases unmatched: 10. The CDR3 runs to 17 residues. Germline V gene lookup returns CDR1 LNHNV and CDR2 YYDKDF (reference sequence).

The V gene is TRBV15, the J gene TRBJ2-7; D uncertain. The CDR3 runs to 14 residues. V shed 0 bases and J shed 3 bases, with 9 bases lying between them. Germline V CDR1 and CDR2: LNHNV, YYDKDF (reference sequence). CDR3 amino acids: CATSRDLFSYEQYF. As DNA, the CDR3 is TGTGCCACCAGCAGAGATCTTTTCAGCTACGAGCAGTACTTC.

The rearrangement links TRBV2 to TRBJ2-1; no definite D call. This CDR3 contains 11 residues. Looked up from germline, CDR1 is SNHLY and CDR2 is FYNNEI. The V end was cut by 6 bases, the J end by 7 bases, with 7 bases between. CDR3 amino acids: CASSYHNEQFF. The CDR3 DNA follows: TGTGCCAGCAGCTATCATAATGAGCAGTTCTTC.

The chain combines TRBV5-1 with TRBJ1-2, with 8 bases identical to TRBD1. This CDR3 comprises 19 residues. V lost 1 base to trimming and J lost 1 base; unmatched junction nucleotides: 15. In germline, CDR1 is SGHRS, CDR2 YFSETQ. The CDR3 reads CASSLSVRGRGRVNYGYTF. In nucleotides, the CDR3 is TGCGCCAGCAGCTTGAGCGTTCGGGGCAGGGGGCGAGTTAACTATGGCTACACCTTC.

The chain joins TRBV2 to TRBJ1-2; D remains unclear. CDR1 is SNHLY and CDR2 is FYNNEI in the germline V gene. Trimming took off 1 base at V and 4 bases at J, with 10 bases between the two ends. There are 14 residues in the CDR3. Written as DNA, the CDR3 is TGTGCCAGCAGTGAAGAGGAGGTGACCTATGGCTACACCTTC. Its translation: CASSEEEVTYGYTF.

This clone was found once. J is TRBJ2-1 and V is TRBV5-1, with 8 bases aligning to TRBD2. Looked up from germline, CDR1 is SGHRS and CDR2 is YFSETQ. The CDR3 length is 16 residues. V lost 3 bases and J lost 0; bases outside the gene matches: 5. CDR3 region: CASSSLAGSSYNEQFF. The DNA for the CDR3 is TGCGCCAGCAGCTCCTTAGCGGGGAGCTCCTACAATGAGCAGTTCTTC. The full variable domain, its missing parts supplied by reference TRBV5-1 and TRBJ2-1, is KAGVTQTPRYLIKTRGQQVTLSCSPISGHRSVSWYQQTPGQGLQFLFEYFSETQRNKGNFPGRFSGRQFSNSRSEMNVSTLELGDSALYLCASSSLAGSSYNEQFFGPGTRLTVL.

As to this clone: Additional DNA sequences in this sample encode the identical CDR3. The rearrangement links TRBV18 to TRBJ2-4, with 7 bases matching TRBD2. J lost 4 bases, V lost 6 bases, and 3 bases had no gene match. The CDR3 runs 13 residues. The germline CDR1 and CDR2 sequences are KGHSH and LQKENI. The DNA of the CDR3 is TGTGCCAGCTCTCCGGGGGGTAAAAACATTCAGTACTTC. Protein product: CASSPGGKNIQYF.

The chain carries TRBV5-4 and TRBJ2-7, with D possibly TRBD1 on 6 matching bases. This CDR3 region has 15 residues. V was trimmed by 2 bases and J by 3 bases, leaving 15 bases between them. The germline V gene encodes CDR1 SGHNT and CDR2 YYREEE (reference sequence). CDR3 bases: TGTGCCAGCAGCTTTTCTCCGGGACACGACTACGAGCAGTACTTC. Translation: CASSFSPGHDYEQYF.

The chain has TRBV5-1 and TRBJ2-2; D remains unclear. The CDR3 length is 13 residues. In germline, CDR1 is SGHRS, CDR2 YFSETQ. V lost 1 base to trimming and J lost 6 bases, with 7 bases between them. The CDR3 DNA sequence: TGCGCCAGCAGCTTGATTTCTTCCGGGGAGCTGTTTTTT. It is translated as CASSLISSGELFF.

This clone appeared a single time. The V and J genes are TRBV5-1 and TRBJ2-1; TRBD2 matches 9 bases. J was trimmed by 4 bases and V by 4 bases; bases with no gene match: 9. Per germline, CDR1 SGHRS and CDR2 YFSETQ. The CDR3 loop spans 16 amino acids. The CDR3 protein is CASSPVAGVRYNEQFF. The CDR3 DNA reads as TGCGCCAGCAGCCCTGTAGCGGGAGTGCGGTACAATGAGCAGTTCTTC.

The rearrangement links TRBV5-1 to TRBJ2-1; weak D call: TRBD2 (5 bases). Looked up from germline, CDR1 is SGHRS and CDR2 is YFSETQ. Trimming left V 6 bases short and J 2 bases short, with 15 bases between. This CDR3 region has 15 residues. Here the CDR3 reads CASTRTAVTYNEQFF. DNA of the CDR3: TGCGCCAGCACCCGCACAGCGGTGACCTACAATGAGCAGTTCTTC. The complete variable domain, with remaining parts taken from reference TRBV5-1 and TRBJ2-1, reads KAGVTQTPRYLIKTRGQQVTLSCSPISGHRSVSWYQQTPGQGLQFLFEYFSETQRNKGNFPGRFSGRQFSNSRSEMNVSTLELGDSALYLCASTRTAVTYNEQFFGPGTRLTVL.

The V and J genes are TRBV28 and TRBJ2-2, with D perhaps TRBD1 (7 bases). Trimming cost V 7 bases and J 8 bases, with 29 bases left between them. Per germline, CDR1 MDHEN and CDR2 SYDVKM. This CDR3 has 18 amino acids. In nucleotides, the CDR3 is TGTGCCAGCATTTCTCCCCCCTTAAGTCAGGGGGGTTCTGGGGAGCTGTTTTTT. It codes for CASISPPLSQGGSGELFF.

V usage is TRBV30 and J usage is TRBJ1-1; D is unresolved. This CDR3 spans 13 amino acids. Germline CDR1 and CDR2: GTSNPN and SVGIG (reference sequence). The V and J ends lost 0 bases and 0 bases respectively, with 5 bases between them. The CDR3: CAWSVDLNTEAFF. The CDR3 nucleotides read TGTGCCTGGAGTGTGGATCTGAACACTGAAGCTTTCTTT.

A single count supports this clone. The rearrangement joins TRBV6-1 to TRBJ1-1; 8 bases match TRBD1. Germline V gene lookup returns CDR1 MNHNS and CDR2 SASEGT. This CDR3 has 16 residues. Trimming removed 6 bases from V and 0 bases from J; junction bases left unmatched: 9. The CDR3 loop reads CASREYLTGVNTEAFF. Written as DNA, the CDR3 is TGTGCCAGCAGGGAATATTTGACAGGGGTGAACACTGAAGCTTTCTTT.